This entry concerns a single TCR beta chain. The antigen is not known. This entry comes from a study of beta chain features in type 1 diabetes. Study-level points and caveats: PCR might show a preference for shorter templates, equally across patients and controls. Moderate yet significant TCRB CDR3 shortening was seen in Type 1 diabetes patients in all four CD4+ subsets.

J was trimmed by 1 base and V by 3 bases; bases with no gene match: 5. Per the germline V gene, CDR1 is MDHEN and CDR2 is SYDVKM. The length of the CDR3 is 16 residues. It was one heparinised blood draw, averaging roughly 0.11 L, that each donor gave. Sorting that relied on CD45RO/CCR7/CD25/CD127/CD95/CD27 yielded CD4+ naive, central memory, regulatory and stem cell-like memory cells. Isolated RNA was reverse transcribed in full, so expressed TCRB transcripts were sequenced. Sequenced by immunoSEQ multiplex PCR; TCRdb stores in-frame clones only, minus some. This sample has over 600,000 clones, with around 12% found just once.

This chain joins TRBV28 and TRBJ2-3, with 9 bases fitting TRBD2. The origin of this receptor is a man in his thirties or forties with type 1 diabetes. The specimen was naive CD4+ T cells from blood. DNA of the CDR3: TGTGCCAGCAGTTTCCAGCGGGGGGCAGGCACAGATACGCAGTATTTT. Residues: CASSFQRGAGTDTQYF.